This T cell receptor beta chain was sequenced in a study of T-cell reconstitution after alpha-beta-depleted transplantation in children (dated by TCRdb to the mid-2010s). Regarding the research as a whole: The study quantitatively tracked T-cell immune reconstitution after TCRalphabeta/CD19-depleted allogeneic hematopoietic cell transplantation in children using TCR repertoire profiling.

Details on this clonotype: It lacks a known antigen. Base qualities are missing; no much larger clone stands one base away.

Read against the paper, the sample's treatment or condition label means: allogeneic hematopoietic cell transplantation with graft depleted of TCRalphabeta T cells and CD19 B cells. The children who served as transplant recipients had been given grafts of TCRalphabeta/CD19-depleted allogeneic hematopoietic cells. Library method: PCR. The sequencer listed for this sample is Illumina HiSeq 2500. TCR library preparation used molecular barcoding, with unique molecular identifiers applied to normalize quantification of the TCRbeta repertoire. TCRdb took the public reads, trimmed them with fastp at Q25, ran MiXCR for clone calling and kept in-frame beta chains. Entries that share a CDR3 protein sequence are merged under the most common genes and DNA. This sample is represented by about 900,000 distinct CDR3 sequences; about 30% of them were singletons. The ten biggest clones cover roughly 28% of the sample.

The paper as a whole reports these results and caveats: Over subsequent months, a decline in hyperexpanded clone frequencies was noted, and after one year, T-cell counts and TCRbeta diversity were mostly ascribed to newly produced T cells. The high TCRbeta diversity at day 60 in some patients was ascribed to recipient T cells and intrathymic progenitors that had survived conditioning. The apparently early recovery of alphabetaT-cell counts about two months after transplant reportedly depended on only several hundred rapidly expanded clones that came from non-depleted graft cells.

This receptor was identified in a boy under two years old who had a stem cell transplant for SCID, so the T cells may come from the graft donor. Specimen: PBMCs, mostly from graft donor cells, collected 360 days after TCRalphabeta/CD19-depleted stem cell transplant.

For the CDR3, the sequence is CASSSRGLDPYGYTF. The DNA sequence reads TGCGCCAGCAGCTCCCGGGGCCTCGACCCTTATGGCTACACCTTC. Recombination joined TRBV5-1 with TRBJ1-2; a tentative D call is TRBD1 (5 bases match). The germline V gene gives CDR1 as SGHRS and CDR2 as YFSETQ. Between the V and J ends, shortened by 3 bases and 5 bases respectively, the junction contains 17 bases. Measured from the cysteine to the phenylalanine, the CDR3 is 15 residues long. Only the CDR3 region is kept as DNA, spanning 45 bases read in frame from base 1.